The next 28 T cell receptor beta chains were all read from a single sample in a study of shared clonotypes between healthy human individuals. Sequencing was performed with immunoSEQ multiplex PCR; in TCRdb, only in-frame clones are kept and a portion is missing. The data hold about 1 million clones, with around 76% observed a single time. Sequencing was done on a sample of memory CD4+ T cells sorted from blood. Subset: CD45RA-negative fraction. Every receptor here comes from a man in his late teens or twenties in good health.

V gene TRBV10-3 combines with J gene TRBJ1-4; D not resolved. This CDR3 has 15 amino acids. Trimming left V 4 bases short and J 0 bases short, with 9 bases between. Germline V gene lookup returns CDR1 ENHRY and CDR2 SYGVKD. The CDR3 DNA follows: TGTGCCATCAGTGCCTCCAGTGCAACTAATGAAAAACTGTTTTTT. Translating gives CAISASSATNEKLFF.

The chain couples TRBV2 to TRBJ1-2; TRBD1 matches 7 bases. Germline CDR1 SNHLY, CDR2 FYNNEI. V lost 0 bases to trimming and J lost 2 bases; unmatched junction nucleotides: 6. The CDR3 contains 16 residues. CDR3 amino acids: CASSEAQPGGNYGYTF. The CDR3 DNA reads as TGTGCCAGCAGTGAAGCCCAACCAGGGGGGAACTATGGCTACACCTTC. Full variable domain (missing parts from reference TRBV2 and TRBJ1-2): EPEVTQTPSHQVTQMGQEVILRCVPISNHLYFYWYRQILGQKVEFLVSFYNNEISEKSEIFDDQFSVERPDGSNFTLKIRSTKLEDSAMYFCASSEAQPGGNYGYTFGSGTRLTVV.

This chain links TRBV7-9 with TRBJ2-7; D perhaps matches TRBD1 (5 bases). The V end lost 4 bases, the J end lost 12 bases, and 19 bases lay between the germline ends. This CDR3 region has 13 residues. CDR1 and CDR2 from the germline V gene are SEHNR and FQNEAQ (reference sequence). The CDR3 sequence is CASSSSPTVVPYF. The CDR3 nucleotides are TGTGCCAGCAGCTCCTCCCCGACAGTGGTACCGTACTTC.

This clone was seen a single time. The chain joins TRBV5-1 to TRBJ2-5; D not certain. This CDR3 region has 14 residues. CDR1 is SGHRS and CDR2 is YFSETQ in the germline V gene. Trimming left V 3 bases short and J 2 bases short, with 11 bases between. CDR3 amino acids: CASSSRHTQETQYF. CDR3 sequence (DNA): TGCGCCAGCAGCTCCAGACATACTCAAGAGACCCAGTACTTC.

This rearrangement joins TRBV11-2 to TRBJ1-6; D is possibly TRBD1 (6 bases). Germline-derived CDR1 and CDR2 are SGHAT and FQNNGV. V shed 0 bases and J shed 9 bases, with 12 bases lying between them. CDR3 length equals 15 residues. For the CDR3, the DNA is TGTGCCAGCAGCTTAGAGGCAGGGGCCAGTTCACCCCTCCACTTT. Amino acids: CASSLEAGASSPLHF.

The CDR3 here is CAWVGNSEGYEQYF. CDR3 nucleotides: TGTGCCTGGGTAGGGAATTCGGAAGGCTACGAGCAGTACTTC. The V call is TRBV30, the J call TRBJ2-7; D uncertain. The CDR3 totals 14 residues. Germline-derived CDR1 and CDR2 are GTSNPN and SVGIG (reference sequence). The V gene lost 5 bases and the J gene lost 3 bases, with 17 bases spanning the gap.

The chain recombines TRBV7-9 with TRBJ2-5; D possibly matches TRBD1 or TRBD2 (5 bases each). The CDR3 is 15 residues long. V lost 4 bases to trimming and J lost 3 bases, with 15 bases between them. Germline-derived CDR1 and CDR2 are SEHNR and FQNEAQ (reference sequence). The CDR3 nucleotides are TGTGCCAGCAGCTCCCGAGGGGATCTTAAAGAGACCCAGTACTTC. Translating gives CASSSRGDLKETQYF. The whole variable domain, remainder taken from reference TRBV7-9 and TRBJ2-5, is DTGVSQNPRHKITKRGQNVTFRCDPISEHNRLYWYRQTLGQGPEFLTYFQNEAQLEKSRLLSDRFSAERPKGSFSTLEIQRTEQGDSAMYLCASSSRGDLKETQYFGPGTRLLVL.

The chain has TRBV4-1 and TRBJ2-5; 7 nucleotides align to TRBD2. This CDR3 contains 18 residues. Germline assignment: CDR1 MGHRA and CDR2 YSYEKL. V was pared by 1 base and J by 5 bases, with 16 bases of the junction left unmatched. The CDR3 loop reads CASSQVPLKKRDWETQYF. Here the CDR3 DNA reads TGCGCCAGCAGCCAAGTCCCCCTAAAAAAGCGGGATTGGGAGACCCAGTACTTC.

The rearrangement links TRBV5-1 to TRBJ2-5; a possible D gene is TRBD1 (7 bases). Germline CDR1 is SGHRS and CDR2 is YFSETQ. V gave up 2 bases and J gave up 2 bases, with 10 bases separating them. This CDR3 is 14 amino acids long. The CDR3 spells CASSFAGQQETQYF. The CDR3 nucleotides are TGCGCCAGCAGCTTTGCGGGACAGCAAGAGACCCAGTACTTC.

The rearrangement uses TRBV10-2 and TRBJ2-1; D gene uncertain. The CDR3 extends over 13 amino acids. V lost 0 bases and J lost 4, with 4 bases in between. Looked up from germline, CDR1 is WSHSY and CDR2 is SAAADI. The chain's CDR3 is CASSESPYNEQFF. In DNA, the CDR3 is TGCGCCAGCAGTGAGTCTCCATACAATGAGCAGTTCTTC.

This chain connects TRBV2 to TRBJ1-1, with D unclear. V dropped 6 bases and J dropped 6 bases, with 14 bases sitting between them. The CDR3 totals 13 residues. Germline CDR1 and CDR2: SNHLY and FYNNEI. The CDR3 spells CASRYDLAPEAFF. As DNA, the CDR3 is TGTGCCAGCAGATACGACCTTGCACCTGAAGCTTTCTTT.

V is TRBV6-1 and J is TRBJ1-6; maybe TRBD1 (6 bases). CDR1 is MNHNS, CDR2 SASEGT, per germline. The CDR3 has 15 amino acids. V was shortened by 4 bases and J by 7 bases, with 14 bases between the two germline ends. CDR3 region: CASSGGQTRNSPLHF. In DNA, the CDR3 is TGTGCCAGCAGTGGGGGACAAACAAGAAATTCACCCCTCCACTTT.

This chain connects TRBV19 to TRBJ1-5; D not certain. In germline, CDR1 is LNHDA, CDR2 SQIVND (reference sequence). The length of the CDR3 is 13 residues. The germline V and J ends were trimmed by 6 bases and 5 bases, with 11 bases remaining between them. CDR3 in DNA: TGTGCCAGTAGCAAGGACGGCGATCAGCCCCAGCATTTT. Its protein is CASSKDGDQPQHF. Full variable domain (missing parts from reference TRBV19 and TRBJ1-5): DGGITQSPKYLFRKEGQNVTLSCEQNLNHDAMYWYRQDPGQGLRLIYYSQIVNDFQKGDIAEGYSVSREKKESFPLTVTSAQKNPTAFYLCASSKDGDQPQHFGDGTRLSIL.

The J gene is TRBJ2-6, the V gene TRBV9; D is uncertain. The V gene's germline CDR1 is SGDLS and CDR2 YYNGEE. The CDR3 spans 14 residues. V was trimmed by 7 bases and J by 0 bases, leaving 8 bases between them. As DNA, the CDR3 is TGTGCCAGCTCAGTCCGCTCTGGGGCCAACGTCCTGACTTTC. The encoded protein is CASSVRSGANVLTF.

The CDR3: CASSVERYNEQFF. The CDR3 DNA reads as TGTGCCAGCAGCGTAGAGAGGTACAATGAGCAGTTCTTC. The rearrangement joins TRBV9 to TRBJ2-1; D gene ambiguous. The V end lost 0 bases, the J end lost 4 bases, and 5 bases lay between the germline ends. Germline values: CDR1 SGDLS, CDR2 YYNGEE. The CDR3 runs to 13 residues. Full variable domain (rest looked up from reference TRBV9 and TRBJ2-1): DSGVTQTPKHLITATGQRVTLRCSPRSGDLSVYWYQQSLDQGLQFLIQYYNGEERAKGNILERFSAQQFPDLHSELNLSSLELGDSALYFCASSVERYNEQFFGPGTRLTVL.

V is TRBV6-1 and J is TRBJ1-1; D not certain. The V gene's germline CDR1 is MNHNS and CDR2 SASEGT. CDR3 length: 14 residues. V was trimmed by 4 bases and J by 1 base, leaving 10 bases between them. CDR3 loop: CASSGVNRNTEAFF. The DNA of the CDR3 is TGTGCCAGCAGTGGAGTCAACAGGAACACTGAAGCTTTCTTT.

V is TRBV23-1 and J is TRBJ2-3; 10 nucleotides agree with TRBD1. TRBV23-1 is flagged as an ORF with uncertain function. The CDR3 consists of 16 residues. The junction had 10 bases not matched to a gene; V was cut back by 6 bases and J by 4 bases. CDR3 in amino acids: CASSLRDRGIADTQYF. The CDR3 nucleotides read TGCGCCAGCAGCCTCCGGGACAGGGGTATAGCAGATACGCAGTATTTT.

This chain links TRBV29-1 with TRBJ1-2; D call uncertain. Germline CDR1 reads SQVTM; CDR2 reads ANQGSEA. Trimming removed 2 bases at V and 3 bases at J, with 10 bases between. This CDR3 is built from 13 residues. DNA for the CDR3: TGCAGCGTTGAAATAGACGGCCACTATGGCTACACCTTC. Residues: CSVEIDGHYGYTF.

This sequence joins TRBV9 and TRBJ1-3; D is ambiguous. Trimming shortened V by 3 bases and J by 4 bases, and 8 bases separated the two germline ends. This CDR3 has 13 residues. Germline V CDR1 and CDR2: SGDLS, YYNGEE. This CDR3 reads CASSGPSGNTIYF. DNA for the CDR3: TGTGCCAGCAGCGGACCTAGCGGAAACACCATATATTTT.

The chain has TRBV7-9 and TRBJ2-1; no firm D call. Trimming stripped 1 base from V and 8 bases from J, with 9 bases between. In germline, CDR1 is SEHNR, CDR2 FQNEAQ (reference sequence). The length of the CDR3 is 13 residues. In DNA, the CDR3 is TGTGCCAGCAGCTTAGGCAGCAACCATGAGCAGTTCTTC. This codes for CASSLGSNHEQFF.

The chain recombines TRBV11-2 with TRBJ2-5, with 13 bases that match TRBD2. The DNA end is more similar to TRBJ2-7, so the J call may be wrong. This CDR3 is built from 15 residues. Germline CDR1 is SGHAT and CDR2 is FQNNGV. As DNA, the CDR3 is TGTGCCAGCACGCAGACGGGACTAGCGGGACACGAGCAGTACTTC. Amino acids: CASTQTGLAGHEQYF.

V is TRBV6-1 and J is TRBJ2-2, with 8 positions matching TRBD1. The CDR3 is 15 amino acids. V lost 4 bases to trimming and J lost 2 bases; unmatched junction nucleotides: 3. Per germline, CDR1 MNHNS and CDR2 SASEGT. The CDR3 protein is CASSVGQVNTGELFF. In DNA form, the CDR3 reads TGTGCCAGCAGTGTGGGACAGGTTAACACCGGGGAGCTGTTTTTT.

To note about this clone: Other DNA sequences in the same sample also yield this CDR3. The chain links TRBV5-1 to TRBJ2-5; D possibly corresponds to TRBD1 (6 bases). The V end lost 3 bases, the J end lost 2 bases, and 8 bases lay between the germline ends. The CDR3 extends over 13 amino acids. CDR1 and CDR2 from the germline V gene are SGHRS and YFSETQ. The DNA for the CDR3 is TGCGCCAGCAGCTCCGGGACACAAGAGACCCAGTACTTC. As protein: CASSSGTQETQYF.

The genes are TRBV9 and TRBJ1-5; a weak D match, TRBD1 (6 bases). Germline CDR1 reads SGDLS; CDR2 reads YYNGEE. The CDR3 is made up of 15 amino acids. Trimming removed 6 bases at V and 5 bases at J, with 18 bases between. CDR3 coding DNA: TGTGCCAGCAACATACAGGGTAAAGAGGATCAGCCCCAGCATTTT. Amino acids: CASNIQGKEDQPQHF.

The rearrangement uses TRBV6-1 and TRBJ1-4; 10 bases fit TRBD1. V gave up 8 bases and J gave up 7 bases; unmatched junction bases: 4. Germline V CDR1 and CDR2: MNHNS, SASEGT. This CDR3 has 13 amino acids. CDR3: CASGTGDVEKLFF. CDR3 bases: TGTGCCAGCGGGACAGGGGATGTTGAAAAACTGTTTTTT.

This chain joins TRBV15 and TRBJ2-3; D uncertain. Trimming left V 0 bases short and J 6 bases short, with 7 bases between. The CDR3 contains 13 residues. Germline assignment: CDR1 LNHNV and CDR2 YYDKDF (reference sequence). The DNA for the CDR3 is TGTGCCACCAGCAGAGATAAAGGGGATACGCAGTATTTT. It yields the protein CATSRDKGDTQYF.

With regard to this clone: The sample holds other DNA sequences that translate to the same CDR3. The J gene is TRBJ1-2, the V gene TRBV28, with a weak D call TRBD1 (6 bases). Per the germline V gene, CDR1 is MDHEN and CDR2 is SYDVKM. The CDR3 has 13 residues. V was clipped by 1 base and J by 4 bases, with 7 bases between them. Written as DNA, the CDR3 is TGTGCCAGCAGTTTATCCAGGGGCTATGGCTACACCTTC. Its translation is CASSLSRGYGYTF.

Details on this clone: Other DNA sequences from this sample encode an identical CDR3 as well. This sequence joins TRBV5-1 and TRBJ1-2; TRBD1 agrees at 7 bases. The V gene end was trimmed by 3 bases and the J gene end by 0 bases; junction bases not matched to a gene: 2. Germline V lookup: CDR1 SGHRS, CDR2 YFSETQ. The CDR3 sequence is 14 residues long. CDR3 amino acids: CASSSGQSNYGYTF. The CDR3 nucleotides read TGCGCCAGCAGCTCGGGACAGTCTAACTATGGCTACACCTTC.